A selection of T cell receptor beta chains follows, all from one sample in a study of beta chain features in type 1 diabetes. Generated by immunoSEQ multiplex PCR, the TCRdb table keeps only in-frame clones and is missing some. The sample records some 410,000 clones, roughly 11% being singletons. The specimen was naive CD4+ T cells from blood. The origin of the receptors is a woman aged 18-35 years in good health. The CDR3 runs from the conserved cysteine through the conserved F or W. Each record gives: clone size, D gene, J gene, V gene, CDR3 DNA, CDR3 protein. A D gene is named only where the DNA matches it firmly. Clone size is not always given. Where it is, it says once, few, many or a class for expanded clones.

clone size: .
D gene: .
J gene: TRBJ2-5
V gene: TRBV5-4
CDR3 DNA: TGTGCCAGCAGCTTGTCGGAGACCCAGTACTTC
CDR3 protein: CASSLSETQYF

clone size: few
D gene: .
J gene: TRBJ1-2
V gene: TRBV30
CDR3 DNA: TGTGTTCGTCATTATGGCTATGGCTACACCTTC
CDR3 protein: CVRHYGYGYTF

clone size: few
D gene: TRBD2
J gene: TRBJ2-5
V gene: TRBV2
CDR3 DNA: TGTGCCAGCAGTGCCCTAGCGGGGGGCTACCAAGAGACCCAGTACTTC
CDR3 protein: CASSALAGGYQETQYF

clone size: .
D gene: .
J gene: TRBJ1-2
V gene: TRBV7-3
CDR3 DNA: TGTGCCAGCAGCCCCGGCGGGTTAAGGGACTATGGCTACACCTTC
CDR3 protein: CASSPGGLRDYGYTF

clone size: few
D gene: TRBD1
J gene: TRBJ2-3
V gene: TRBV18
CDR3 DNA: TGTGCCAGCTCACCAGGACAGGGGGGCCCAGATACGCAGTATTTT
CDR3 protein: CASSPGQGGPDTQYF

clone size: .
D gene: .
J gene: TRBJ2-1
V gene: TRBV11-2
CDR3 DNA: TGTGCCAGCAGCTTATCCCTAGCTACCTACAATGAGCAGTTCTTC
CDR3 protein: CASSLSLATYNEQFF

clone size: .
D gene: .
J gene: TRBJ2-1
V gene: TRBV7-2
CDR3 DNA: TGTGCCAGCAGCTTTCTGACGTTTGATGAGCAGTTCTTC
CDR3 protein: CASSFLTFDEQFF

clone size: few
D gene: .
J gene: TRBJ2-3
V gene: TRBV6-5
CDR3 DNA: TGTGCCAGCAGTTACTCGAGGAGCACAGATACGCAGTATTTT
CDR3 protein: CASSYSRSTDTQYF

clone size: few
D gene: .
J gene: TRBJ2-5
V gene: TRBV11-2
CDR3 DNA: TGTGCCAGCAGCTTCACCGGCGAGACCCAGTACTTC
CDR3 protein: CASSFTGETQYF

clone size: once
D gene: .
J gene: TRBJ2-3
V gene: TRBV28
CDR3 DNA: TGTGCCAGCAGTTTTCCCGGTATCCGGCAGAGCACAGATACGCAGTATTTT
CDR3 protein: CASSFPGIRQSTDTQYF

clone size: few
D gene: TRBD1
J gene: TRBJ2-1
V gene: TRBV7-2
CDR3 DNA: TGTGCCAGCAGCTTCGAGGACAGGGGACTGGCTAAGCAGTTCTTC
CDR3 protein: CASSFEDRGLAKQFF

clone size: few
D gene: TRBD2
J gene: TRBJ2-3
V gene: TRBV2
CDR3 DNA: TGTGCCAGTCTAACACTCCTCAGGGACGATGCGGGAGGGACAGATACGCAGTATTTT
CDR3 protein: CASLTLLRDDAGGTDTQYF

clone size: .
D gene: .
J gene: TRBJ2-5
V gene: TRBV15
CDR3 DNA: TGTGCCACCAGAGTGAGCGGAACCCAAGAGACCCAGTACTTC
CDR3 protein: CATRVSGTQETQYF

clone size: .
D gene: TRBD2
J gene: TRBJ2-4
V gene: TRBV7-2
CDR3 DNA: TGTGCCAGCAGCCCGACTAGCGGGCAACCTTGGGAAAACATTCAGTACTTC
CDR3 protein: CASSPTSGQPWENIQYF

clone size: few
D gene: .
J gene: TRBJ2-5
V gene: TRBV7-8
CDR3 DNA: TGTGCCAGCAGCTTAGTGTACCGGGCCATTGGCCAAGAGACCCAGTACTTC
CDR3 protein: CASSLVYRAIGQETQYF

clone size: few
D gene: .
J gene: TRBJ1-5
V gene: TRBV28
CDR3 DNA: TGTGCCAGCAGGCCACCTTGGGAGAGCCAGCATTTT
CDR3 protein: CASRPPWESQHF

clone size: few
D gene: .
J gene: TRBJ2-2
V gene: TRBV28
CDR3 DNA: TGTGCCAGCAGCGACCCATACACCGGGGAGCTGTTTTTT
CDR3 protein: CASSDPYTGELFF

clone size: few
D gene: .
J gene: TRBJ1-1
V gene: TRBV16
CDR3 DNA: TGTGCCAGCAGCCTGATTTCCTACAGGGCGCCGGACACTGAAGCTTTCTTT
CDR3 protein: CASSLISYRAPDTEAFF

clone size: few
D gene: TRBD1
J gene: TRBJ2-3
V gene: TRBV5-1
CDR3 DNA: TGCGCCAGCAGCCTCGGACAGGGAACGTATACGCAGTATTTT
CDR3 protein: CASSLGQGTYTQYF

clone size: few
D gene: TRBD1
J gene: TRBJ2-5
V gene: TRBV5-1
CDR3 DNA: TGCGCCAGCAGCTCACAGGGGTCAGAGACCCAGTACTTC
CDR3 protein: CASSSQGSETQYF

clone size: few
D gene: TRBD2
J gene: TRBJ2-2
V gene: TRBV5-1
CDR3 DNA: TGCGCCAGCAGCAACCTAGCGGGAGCGAACACCGGGGAGCTGTTTTTT
CDR3 protein: CASSNLAGANTGELFF

clone size: .
D gene: TRBD1
J gene: TRBJ1-5
V gene: TRBV7-2
CDR3 DNA: TGTGCCAGCAGCTTAGAGGGGGCGACAATACAGCCCCAGCATTTT
CDR3 protein: CASSLEGATIQPQHF

clone size: .
D gene: TRBD1
J gene: TRBJ2-2
V gene: TRBV5-4
CDR3 DNA: TGTGCCAGCACCAAAAGACAGGGGGATACCGGGGAGCTGTTTTTT
CDR3 protein: CASTKRQGDTGELFF

clone size: .
D gene: .
J gene: TRBJ2-3
V gene: TRBV20-1
CDR3 DNA: TGCAGTACTAGGGGGACAGATACGCAGTATTTT
CDR3 protein: CSTRGTDTQYF

clone size: few
D gene: TRBD1
J gene: TRBJ2-1
V gene: TRBV30
CDR3 DNA: TGTGCCACCCAAAGACAGGGTGGCCAGTTCTTC
CDR3 protein: CATQRQGGQFF

clone size: .
D gene: .
J gene: TRBJ2-5
V gene: TRBV19
CDR3 DNA: TGTGCCAGTAGCCATCTAGGGGAGACCCAGTACTTC
CDR3 protein: CASSHLGETQYF

clone size: .
D gene: .
J gene: TRBJ2-3
V gene: TRBV5-1
CDR3 DNA: TGCGCCAGCTGCGAGGGGTTGACGGCCACAGATACGCAGTATTTT
CDR3 protein: CASCEGLTATDTQYF

clone size: .
D gene: TRBD2
J gene: TRBJ2-3
V gene: TRBV5-4
CDR3 DNA: TGTGCCAGCAGCCCCGGACTAGCGGGCACAGATACGCAGTATTTT
CDR3 protein: CASSPGLAGTDTQYF

clone size: .
D gene: .
J gene: TRBJ1-1
V gene: TRBV28
CDR3 DNA: TGTGCCAGCAGTTTACGTAGGAACACTGAAGCTTTCTTT
CDR3 protein: CASSLRRNTEAFF

clone size: .
D gene: .
J gene: TRBJ1-2
V gene: TRBV4-1
CDR3 DNA: TGCGCCAGCAGCCAAGCATCAGGGAACTATGGCTACACCTTC
CDR3 protein: CASSQASGNYGYTF

clone size: few
D gene: .
J gene: TRBJ2-7
V gene: TRBV4-3
CDR3 DNA: TGCGCCAGCAGCCCTGGGGGCAGGGAAAATGACGAGCAGTACTTC
CDR3 protein: CASSPGGRENDEQYF

clone size: .
D gene: .
J gene: TRBJ1-1
V gene: TRBV7-2
CDR3 DNA: TGTGCCAGCAGCTTAGTTGGGTTGGCGGACACTGAAGCTTTCTTT
CDR3 protein: CASSLVGLADTEAFF

clone size: .
D gene: TRBD2
J gene: TRBJ2-7
V gene: TRBV29-1
CDR3 DNA: TGCAGCGTTGAAGGCGGGGCTAGCGGGAGTCGGTACGAGCAGTACTTC
CDR3 protein: CSVEGGASGSRYEQYF

clone size: many
D gene: .
J gene: TRBJ2-2
V gene: TRBV2
CDR3 DNA: TGTGCCAGCAGCGTGGAGTTGGTTGACACCGGGGAGCTGTTTTTT
CDR3 protein: CASSVELVDTGELFF

clone size: few
D gene: TRBD1
J gene: TRBJ1-2
V gene: TRBV9
CDR3 DNA: TGTGCCAGCAGCGCCGGACAGGGAAACTATGGCTACACCTTC
CDR3 protein: CASSAGQGNYGYTF

clone size: .
D gene: .
J gene: TRBJ2-6
V gene: TRBV4-3
CDR3 DNA: TGCGCCAGCAGCCAAGGATCCGCTGGGGCCAACGTCCTGACTTTC
CDR3 protein: CASSQGSAGANVLTF

clone size: .
D gene: .
J gene: TRBJ2-5
V gene: TRBV7-9
CDR3 DNA: TGTGCCAGCAGCTACCGGACAGCCCAAGAGACCCAGTACTTC
CDR3 protein: CASSYRTAQETQYF

clone size: few
D gene: TRBD2
J gene: TRBJ2-1
V gene: TRBV9
CDR3 DNA: TGTGCCAGCAGCGTAGCTCCGGGACTAGGGAACAATGAGCAGTTCTTC
CDR3 protein: CASSVAPGLGNNEQFF

clone size: .
D gene: .
J gene: TRBJ1-2
V gene: TRBV7-2
CDR3 DNA: TGTGCCAGCAGCTTAGCCGGGGTCGTGGGCTATGGCTACACCTTC
CDR3 protein: CASSLAGVVGYGYTF

clone size: few
D gene: .
J gene: TRBJ2-3
V gene: TRBV6-1
CDR3 DNA: TGTGCCAGCACCCTGGGTTGGACCACAGATACGCAGTATTTT
CDR3 protein: CASTLGWTTDTQYF

clone size: few
D gene: .
J gene: TRBJ1-4
V gene: TRBV29-1
CDR3 DNA: TGCAGCGTTGAAGTGACGGGAGAGCGTGAAAAACTGTTTTTT
CDR3 protein: CSVEVTGEREKLFF

clone size: .
D gene: .
J gene: TRBJ2-5
V gene: TRBV7-9
CDR3 DNA: TGTGCCAGCAGCTCCGGAGACACTGCACAAGAGACCCAGTACTTC
CDR3 protein: CASSSGDTAQETQYF

clone size: .
D gene: .
J gene: TRBJ2-5
V gene: TRBV4-1
CDR3 DNA: TGCGCCAGCAGCCAGGGGGCGGGAGCCCTGGAGACCCAGTACTTC
CDR3 protein: CASSQGAGALETQYF

clone size: few
D gene: .
J gene: TRBJ1-2
V gene: TRBV30
CDR3 DNA: TGTGCCTGGAGGAATTCCGACAGTAACTATGGCTACACCTTC
CDR3 protein: CAWRNSDSNYGYTF

clone size: few
D gene: TRBD2
J gene: TRBJ2-1
V gene: TRBV7-9
CDR3 DNA: TGTGCCAGCAGCTTAGGGCTAGCGGCCAGCTCCTACAATGAGCAGTTCTTC
CDR3 protein: CASSLGLAASSYNEQFF

clone size: .
D gene: TRBD1
J gene: TRBJ2-2
V gene: TRBV7-2
CDR3 DNA: TGTGCCAGCAGCTTGGACAGGGTTGTGTCCGGGGAGCTGTTTTTT
CDR3 protein: CASSLDRVVSGELFF

clone size: .
D gene: .
J gene: TRBJ2-1
V gene: TRBV9
CDR3 DNA: TGTGCCAGCAGCACCCATCACGGGTACAATGAGCAGTTCTTC
CDR3 protein: CASSTHHGYNEQFF

clone size: few
D gene: TRBD1
J gene: TRBJ2-7
V gene: TRBV10-3
CDR3 DNA: TGTGCCATCCGGGGACAGGGGATGGGATCGGGGTACGAGCAGTACTTC
CDR3 protein: CAIRGQGMGSGYEQYF